These 18 T cell receptor beta chains originate from one sample sequenced in a study of CD8+CD57+ T cells in acquired aplastic anemia. The authors sequenced patients whose flow cytometry had shown CD8+CD57+ cell expansion. The TCR beta profiling, which covered VDJ combination and CDR3 sequence, was carried out using genomic DNA as the template. In TCRdb, the reads were re-called with MiXCR into one record per CDR3 protein. The table records 150,000 to 200,000 distinct CDR3 sequences, more than 45% of them present only once. The sequencing sample was made of sorted CD4+, CD8+, or CD8+CD57+ T cells (not recorded which) from PBMCs. The receptors were sampled from a human donor with aplastic anemia.

The chain joins TRBV10-3 to TRBJ2-1; the D gene is possibly TRBD2 (6 bases). Trimming shortened V by 0 bases and J by 5 bases, and 11 bases separated the two germline ends. Germline V gene data show CDR1 as ENHRY and CDR2 as SYGVKD. This CDR3 contains 15 residues. CDR3 sequence: CAISESRSGHNEQFF. CDR3 nucleotide sequence: TGTGCCATCAGTGAGTCTCGTAGCGGACACAATGAGCAGTTCTTC.

Many counts were recorded for this clonotype. J is TRBJ2-5 and V is TRBV12-3 or TRBV12-4; D tentatively reads TRBD1 or TRBD2 (5 bases each). The CDR3 loop spans 15 amino acids. V was cut by 10 bases and J by 0 bases, with 18 bases left in between. This CDR3 reads CATSPALGDQETQYF. The CDR3 region has the DNA TGTGCCACCTCCCCGGCTTTGGGGGACCAAGAGACCCAGTACTTC.

This chain joins TRBV10-3 and TRBJ2-1, with D perhaps TRBD2 (6 bases). Germline lookup yields CDR1 ENHRY and CDR2 SYGVKD. Between the trimmed V and J ends, which lost 7 bases and 5 bases, there was a span of 21 bases. The CDR3 is made up of 16 amino acids. CDR3 coding DNA: TGTGCCATCACCCTGCGCGCGGGCGGGACCCACAATGAGCAGTTCTTC. Amino acids: CAITLRAGGTHNEQFF.

This clonotype was observed at least ten times. The chain combines TRBV9 with TRBJ2-5; D is possibly TRBD1 or TRBD2 (5 bases each). This CDR3 contains 14 residues. The V gene lost 4 bases and the J gene lost 4 bases, with 14 bases spanning the gap. Germline V gives CDR1 SGDLS, CDR2 YYNGEE. The CDR3 is CASSPRDEPETQYF. Written as DNA, the CDR3 is TGTGCCAGCAGCCCCCGGGACGAGCCAGAGACCCAGTACTTC.

A note on this clonotype: It may be a read error: a sequence one base away is much more abundant. The genes are TRBV2 and TRBJ2-2, with D unresolved. V was shortened by 3 bases and J by 6 bases, with 17 bases between the two germline ends. Germline V gene lookup returns CDR1 SNHLY and CDR2 FYNNEI. The CDR3 is 16 residues long. The CDR3 sequence is CASSDGRRLLAGELFF. DNA of the CDR3: TGTGCCAGCAGTGACGGTCGTAGACTCTTAGCCGGGGAGCTGTTTTTT.

This clonotype has ten or more counts. The chain links TRBV20-1 to TRBJ1-1, with D tentatively TRBD1 (5 bases). The CDR3 covers 12 residues. Trimming took 5 bases from V and 1 from J, leaving 8 bases between them. Germline CDR1 and CDR2: DFQATT and SNEGSKA (reference sequence). CDR3 sequence (DNA): TGCAGTGCTGAAGACAGGAACACTGAAGCTTTCTTT. Its translation: CSAEDRNTEAFF.

The genes are TRBV4-1 and TRBJ1-1; 10 nucleotides agree with TRBD1. This CDR3 has 12 amino acids. The V segment lost 5 bases and the J segment 11 bases; nucleotides outside the gene matches: 5. Germline CDR1 and CDR2: MGHRA and YSYEKL. CDR3 region: CASSYGQGEAFF. DNA for the CDR3: TGCGCCAGCAGCTATGGACAGGGGGAGGCTTTCTTT.

The rearrangement uses TRBV25-1 and TRBJ1-1; D possibly corresponds to TRBD1 (5 bases). CDR1 is MGHDK and CDR2 is SYGVNS in the germline V gene. Trimming shortened V by 4 bases and J by 6 bases, and 18 bases separated the two germline ends. CDR3 length: 15 amino acids. CDR3 loop: CASSGPGQVMAEAFF. CDR3 DNA sequence: TGTGCCAGCAGTGGACCAGGGCAGGTAATGGCTGAAGCTTTCTTT.

CDR3 in amino acids: CSALDSTSEQYF. CDR3 DNA sequence: TGCAGTGCTTTGGACAGTACTAGCGAGCAGTACTTC. This chain joins TRBV20-1 and TRBJ2-7; possible D gene TRBD1, 6 bases. In germline, CDR1 is DFQATT, CDR2 SNEGSKA (reference sequence). Trimming shortened V by 5 bases and J by 6 bases, and 14 bases separated the two germline ends. The CDR3 is 12 amino acids.

This clonotype was counted at least ten times. This sequence joins TRBV11-2 and TRBJ2-7, with no clear D. The CDR3 runs to 15 residues. The germline V and J ends were trimmed by 6 bases and 3 bases, with 18 bases remaining between them. Germline V lookup: CDR1 SGHAT, CDR2 FQNNGV. CDR3 residues: CASRGTGVGLYEQYF. CDR3 nucleotides: TGTGCCAGCAGAGGTACCGGAGTAGGCCTCTACGAGCAGTACTTC.

About this clonotype itself: Given a much more abundant clone one base away, this may be a read error. The chain links TRBV12-3 or TRBV12-4 to TRBJ2-2, with 11 bases that match TRBD1. Losses at the gene ends were 7 bases for V and 5 bases for J; bases not matched to a gene: 12. The CDR3 extends over 17 amino acids. The CDR3: CASNRPGQGVVTGELFF. CDR3 nucleotides: TGTGCCAGCAACAGACCGGGACAGGGGGTGGTAACCGGGGAGCTGTTTTTT.

The sample holds a few counts of this clonotype. The gene calls are TRBV2 and TRBJ2-5; D perhaps matches TRBD1 (6 bases). The CDR3 is 15 amino acids. Germline V lookup: CDR1 SNHLY, CDR2 FYNNEI. Trimming left V 6 bases short and J 5 bases short, with 19 bases between. CDR3 region: CASRREQGPWETQYF. Here the CDR3 DNA reads TGTGCCAGCAGGAGAGAACAGGGCCCCTGGGAGACCCAGTACTTC.

This clonotype was detected many times. The gene calls are TRBV7-2 and TRBJ1-2, with TRBD1 identical over 9 bases. The length of the CDR3 is 14 residues. Germline loops: CDR1 SGHTA, CDR2 FQGNSA. V lost 7 bases to trimming and J lost 7 bases; unmatched junction nucleotides: 10. Here the CDR3 reads CASNPRQGVGGYTF. CDR3 nucleotide sequence: TGTGCCAGCAACCCTAGACAGGGGGTGGGTGGCTACACCTTC.

This clonotype was detected ten times or more. The rearrangement joins TRBV5-5 to TRBJ1-5; a weak D match, TRBD1 (6 bases). This CDR3 has 16 amino acids. Trimming stripped 2 bases from V and 1 base from J, with 13 bases between. Germline V gene lookup returns CDR1 SGHKS and CDR2 YYEKEE (reference sequence). The CDR3 protein is CASSFLGGASNQPQHF. As DNA, the CDR3 is TGTGCCAGCAGCTTTCTAGGGGGTGCGAGCAATCAGCCCCAGCATTTT.

This clonotype was seen many times. The rearrangement links TRBV19 to TRBJ2-3; D may be TRBD1 (6 bases). The V and J ends lost 7 bases and 8 bases respectively, with 19 bases between them. Germline CDR1 is LNHDA and CDR2 is SQIVND (reference sequence). The CDR3 is 14 residues long. The CDR3 nucleotides read TGTGCCAGTAACCCGACAGGCCCCACGGGTACGCAGTATTTT. Translating it yields CASNPTGPTGTQYF.

The chain recombines TRBV10-3 with TRBJ1-1; D may be TRBD1 (5 bases). This CDR3 comprises 13 residues. CDR1 ENHRY and CDR2 SYGVKD come from the germline V gene. The V end lost 9 bases, the J end lost 2 bases, and 13 bases lay between the germline ends. CDR3 in amino acids: CAIAPGTNTEAFF. The CDR3 DNA reads as TGTGCCATTGCACCCGGGACCAACACTGAAGCTTTCTTT.

This clonotype was observed a single time. The chain has TRBV15 and TRBJ1-4, with D perhaps TRBD1 (6 bases). The CDR3 length is 15 residues. Deletions cut 1 base from V and 8 bases from J, with 14 bases between. Germline values: CDR1 LNHNV, CDR2 YYDKDF (reference sequence). CDR3 sequence (DNA): TGTGCCACCAGCAGAGCTCGGGGGGCAGGAGAAAAACTGTTTTTT. This codes for CATSRARGAGEKLFF.

V usage is TRBV29-1 and J usage is TRBJ2-1, with TRBD1 matching over 7 bases. Germline-derived CDR1 and CDR2 are SQVTM and ANQGSEA. The trim removed 7 bases at V and 10 bases at J, leaving 7 bases unmatched. CDR3 length: 11 residues. The DNA of the CDR3 is TGCAGCGCAGAAGACAGGGTCGAGCAGTTCTTC. Its protein is CSAEDRVEQFF.